These T cell receptor beta chains were read from a single sample in a study of blood T cell repertoires in COVID-19. Measured with immunoSEQ multiplex PCR; TCRdb has only the in-frame clones, and not every one. Of about 280,000 clones in the sample, roughly 88% are singletons; the top ten hold 3%. The sample consisted of peripheral blood. Receptors were obtained from a woman in her twenties or thirties with active or convalescent COVID-19. Each CDR3 is given with its conserved first and last residue. A D gene is named only where the DNA matches it firmly. Rows may omit the clone size; those that give it use once, few, many or a size class.

cdr3_aa	cdr3_nt	v_call	j_call	clone_size	d_call
CASSLGLAGGSYEQYF	TGTGCCAGCAGCTTGGGACTAGCGGGGGGCTCCTACGAGCAGTACTTC	TRBV7-3	TRBJ2-7	-	TRBD2
CASGPPPGQGVFGAKNIQYF	TGTGCCAGCGGACCCCCACCGGGACAGGGGGTTTTCGGAGCCAAAAACATTCAGTACTTC	TRBV27	TRBJ2-4	-	TRBD1
CASSHQGQPQHF	TGCGCCAGCAGTCACCAGGGCCAGCCCCAGCATTTT	TRBV23-1	TRBJ1-5	-	-
CATRQTLAGEAFF	TGTGCCACCAGACAAACCTTGGCAGGCGAGGCTTTCTTT	TRBV24-1	TRBJ1-1	-	-
CASSLSSEAYNEQFF	TGTGCCAGCAGTTTATCTAGCGAGGCCTACAATGAGCAGTTCTTC	TRBV27	TRBJ2-1	few	-
CARPEPGRGSREGSYGYTF	TGTGCCAGGCCTGAGCCAGGCCGAGGGAGCAGGGAGGGTTCCTATGGCTACACCTTC	TRBV21-1	TRBJ1-2	-	-
CASSLARTNEQFF	TGTGCCAGCAGCTTAGCGCGGACTAATGAGCAGTTCTTC	TRBV7-2	TRBJ2-1	-	-
CASSLEGGPSYEQYF	TGTGCCAGCAGCTTAGAAGGGGGCCCTTCCTACGAGCAGTACTTC	TRBV7-9	TRBJ2-7	-	TRBD1
CATSDLPGTGELFF	TGTGCCACCAGTGATTTACCGGGCACCGGGGAGCTGTTTTTT	TRBV24-1	TRBJ2-2	-	-
CASTVSTSRDEQYF	TGTGCCAGCACGGTATCCACTAGCCGGGACGAGCAGTACTTC	TRBV6-5	TRBJ2-7	-	-
CASSLDRGLSPLHF	TGTGCCAGCAGCTTGGACAGGGGGCTTTCACCCCTCCACTTT	TRBV7-8	TRBJ1-6	-	TRBD1
CASSISGGAPDTQYF	TGTGCCAGTAGTATCAGTGGGGGGGCCCCAGATACGCAGTATTTT	TRBV19	TRBJ2-3	-	-
CASSVTLAGVYNEQFF	TGTGCCAGCAGTGTCACTCTAGCGGGGGTCTACAATGAGCAGTTCTTC	TRBV6-2/TRBV6-3	TRBJ2-1	-	TRBD2
CASSYVGGTYNEQFF	TGTGCCAGCAGTTACGTGGGAGGGACTTACAATGAGCAGTTCTTC	TRBV6-5	TRBJ2-1	-	TRBD2
CAWSPPGWYNSPLHF	TGTGCCTGGAGTCCCCCCGGGTGGTATAATTCACCCCTCCACTTT	TRBV30	TRBJ1-6	-	-
CASTRGQGAIQETQYF	TGTGCCAGCACCCGAGGGCAGGGGGCCATCCAAGAGACCCAGTACTTC	TRBV9	TRBJ2-5	-	TRBD1
CASRTGGGGSYNSPLHF	TGTGCCAGCAGGACAGGGGGGGGCGGCTCCTATAATTCACCCCTCCACTTT	TRBV28	TRBJ1-6	-	TRBD1
CASSLALGFSRGYTF	TGTGCCAGCAGCTTGGCACTCGGCTTTTCGAGGGGCTACACCTTC	TRBV5-4	TRBJ1-2	-	-
CASSLGLAGSYEQYF	TGTGCCAGCAGCTTAGGGCTAGCGGGGAGCTACGAGCAGTACTTC	TRBV7-2	TRBJ2-7	-	TRBD2
CASSPWSGGFYEQYF	TGTGCCAGCAGTCCGTGGAGCGGGGGATTCTACGAGCAGTACTTC	TRBV2	TRBJ2-7	-	TRBD2
CASSLGLGTGSYEQYF	TGTGCCAGCAGCTTAGGGCTCGGGACAGGGTCCTACGAGCAGTACTTC	TRBV11-2	TRBJ2-7	-	TRBD1
CASSYSVDRGSNQPQHF	TGTGCCAGCAGTTACTCGGTGGACAGGGGGTCCAATCAGCCCCAGCATTTT	TRBV6-2/TRBV6-3	TRBJ1-5	-	TRBD1
CASSFGTGLTGNTIYF	TGTGCCAGCAGCTTCGGGACAGGGCTAACTGGAAACACCATATATTTT	TRBV7-2	TRBJ1-3	once	TRBD1
CASMTSGVRSYEQYF	TGTGCCAGCATGACTAGCGGGGTCCGCTCCTACGAGCAGTACTTC	TRBV6-5	TRBJ2-7	-	TRBD2
CASRKLLEQYGYTF	TGTGCCAGCAGGAAACTTTTGGAGCAGTATGGCTACACCTTC	TRBV6-6	TRBJ1-2	-	-
CASSVSGGAKNIQYF	TGTGCCAGCAGCGTTAGCGGGGGGGCCAAAAACATTCAGTACTTC	TRBV9	TRBJ2-4	-	TRBD2
CASSLDGDSPLHF	TGTGCCAGCAGCTTGGATGGAGATTCACCCCTCCACTTT	TRBV5-5	TRBJ1-6	-	-
CASNIGGHTEAFF	TGTGCCAGCAATATCGGGGGGCACACTGAAGCTTTCTTT	TRBV2	TRBJ1-1	-	-
CASSYTQGVTEAFF	TGTGCCAGCAGTTACACTCAGGGTGTCACTGAAGCTTTCTTT	TRBV6-2/TRBV6-3	TRBJ1-1	-	-
CATGQDNSPLHF	TGTGCCACCGGACAGGATAATTCACCCCTCCACTTT	TRBV7-9	TRBJ1-6	few	TRBD1
CASSHSRNTEAFF	TGTGCCAGCAGTCACTCCCGGAACACTGAAGCTTTCTTT	TRBV6-5	TRBJ1-1	-	-
CASSSLTGLTYNSPLHF	TGTGCCAGCAGCTCCTTGACAGGGCTCACCTATAATTCACCCCTCCACTTT	TRBV7-2	TRBJ1-6	-	TRBD1
CATSDAGQGNEKLFF	TGTGCCACCAGTGATGCGGGACAGGGTAATGAAAAACTGTTTTTT	TRBV24-1	TRBJ1-4	-	TRBD1
CASSPGGSYNSPLHF	TGTGCCAGCAGTCCCGGGGGTTCCTATAATTCACCCCTCCACTTT	TRBV6-2/TRBV6-3	TRBJ1-6	-	-
CASSYNRGGSYNEQFF	TGTGCCAGCAGTTACAACCGGGGGGGTTCCTACAATGAGCAGTTCTTC	TRBV6-5	TRBJ2-1	-	TRBD2
CASSPGTGLSNEKLFF	TGTGCCAGCAGCCCCGGGACAGGACTTTCTAATGAAAAACTGTTTTTT	TRBV6-4	TRBJ1-4	-	TRBD1
CASSSDRAGYTF	TGTGCCAGCAGCTCTGACAGGGCAGGCTACACCTTC	TRBV12-3/TRBV12-4	TRBJ1-2	once	TRBD1
CASSLEGSSGSYNEQFF	TGTGCCAGCAGCTTAGAAGGGTCTAGCGGGTCCTACAATGAGCAGTTCTTC	TRBV11-3	TRBJ2-1	-	TRBD2
CASSETTTGDPYGYTF	TGTGCCAGCAGTGAGACGACCACAGGGGATCCCTATGGCTACACCTTC	TRBV10-3	TRBJ1-2	-	TRBD1
CASSVSTGTGNYGYTF	TGTGCCAGCAGCGTTTCCACCGGGACAGGAAACTATGGCTACACCTTC	TRBV9	TRBJ1-2	-	TRBD1
CASSQTRGPFYNEQFF	TGTGCCAGCAGCCAGACGCGGGGGCCGTTTTACAATGAGCAGTTCTTC	TRBV3-1/TRBV3-2	TRBJ2-1	-	-
CASSVGPQTGDGYTF	TGTGCCAGCAGCGTAGGCCCCCAGACAGGTGATGGCTACACCTTC	TRBV9	TRBJ1-2	-	-
CASSDSGETGELFF	TGTGCCAGCAGTGACTCCGGGGAAACGGGGGAGCTGTTTTTT	TRBV6-4	TRBJ2-2	once	-
CASSLTLLRDSGGYTF	TGTGCCAGCAGCCTCACGCTCCTCCGGGACAGCGGGGGCTACACCTTC	TRBV28	TRBJ1-2	-	TRBD1
CASSLGQGNQPQHF	TGTGCCAGCTCCCTGGGACAGGGGAATCAGCCCCAGCATTTT	TRBV18	TRBJ1-5	-	TRBD1
CASSSLGGGREEQYF	TGTGCCAGCAGTTCCCTCGGCGGGGGGCGGGAGGAGCAGTACTTC	TRBV6-2/TRBV6-3	TRBJ2-7	few	TRBD2
CASSWTGQETQYF	TGTGCCAGCAGTTGGACAGGGCAAGAGACCCAGTACTTC	TRBV27	TRBJ2-5	-	TRBD1